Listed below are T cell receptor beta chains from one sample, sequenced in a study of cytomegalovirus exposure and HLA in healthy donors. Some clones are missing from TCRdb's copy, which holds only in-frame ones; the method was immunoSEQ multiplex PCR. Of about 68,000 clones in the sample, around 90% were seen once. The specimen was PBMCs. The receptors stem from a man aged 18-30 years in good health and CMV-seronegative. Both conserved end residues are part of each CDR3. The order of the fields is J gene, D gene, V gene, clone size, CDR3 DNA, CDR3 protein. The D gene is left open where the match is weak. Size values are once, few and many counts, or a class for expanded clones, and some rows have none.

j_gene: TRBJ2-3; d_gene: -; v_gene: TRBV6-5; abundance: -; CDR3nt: TGTGCCAGCAGTGCCGGACACACAGATACGCAGTATTTT; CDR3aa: CASSAGHTDTQYF
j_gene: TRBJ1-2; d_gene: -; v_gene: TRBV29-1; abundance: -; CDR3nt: TGCAGCGTTTCCTCAACAGGAAACACCTATGGCTACACCTTC; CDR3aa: CSVSSTGNTYGYTF
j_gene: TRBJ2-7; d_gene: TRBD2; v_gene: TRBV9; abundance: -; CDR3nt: TGTGCCAGCAGCCCAGGGACTAGCGGGGAGACCTACGAGCAGTACTTC; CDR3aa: CASSPGTSGETYEQYF
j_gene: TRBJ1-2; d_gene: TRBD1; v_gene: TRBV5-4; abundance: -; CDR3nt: TGTGCCAGCAGCTTGGGAGGGACAGGGGGCCACTATGGCTACACCTTC; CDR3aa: CASSLGGTGGHYGYTF
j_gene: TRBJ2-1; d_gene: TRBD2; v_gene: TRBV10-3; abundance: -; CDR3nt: TGTGCCATTTCCTCCCAGCGGGAGGTAGGTGAGCAGTTCTTC; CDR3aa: CAISSQREVGEQFF
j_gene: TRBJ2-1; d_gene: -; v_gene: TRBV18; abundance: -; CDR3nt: TGTGCCAGCTCACCACAAGGGGGAGGGCCTTCATGGCAGTTCTTC; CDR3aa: CASSPQGGGPSWQFF
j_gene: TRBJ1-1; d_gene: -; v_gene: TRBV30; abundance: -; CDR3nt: TGTGCCTGGGGTGAGTGGGGGGGATCGGACACTGAAGCTTTCTTT; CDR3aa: CAWGEWGGSDTEAFF
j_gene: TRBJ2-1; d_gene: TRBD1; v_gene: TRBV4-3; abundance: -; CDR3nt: TGCGCCAGCAGCCAAGATGGATGGGACAGCTCCTACAATGAGCAGTTCTTC; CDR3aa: CASSQDGWDSSYNEQFF
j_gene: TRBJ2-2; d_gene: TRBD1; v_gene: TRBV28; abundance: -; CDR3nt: TGTGCCAGCAGTGGGACAGGCATGTTGACCGGGGAGCTGTTTTTT; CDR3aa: CASSGTGMLTGELFF
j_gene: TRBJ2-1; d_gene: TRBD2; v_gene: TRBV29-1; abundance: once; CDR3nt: TGCAGCGTCCTCCGGGCGGGAGACGGTGAGCAGTTCTTC; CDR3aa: CSVLRAGDGEQFF
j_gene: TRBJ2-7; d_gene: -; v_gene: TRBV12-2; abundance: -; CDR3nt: TGTGCAAGTCGCTTGGCTAGGACAGGGCTAGGCTACGAGCAGTACTTC; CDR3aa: CASRLARTGLGYEQYF
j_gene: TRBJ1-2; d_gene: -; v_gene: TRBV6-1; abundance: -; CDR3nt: TGTGCCAGCAGTGAAGTCACAGTGGTGTATGGCTACACCTTC; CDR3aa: CASSEVTVVYGYTF
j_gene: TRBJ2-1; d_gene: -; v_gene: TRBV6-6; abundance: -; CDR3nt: TGTGCCAGCGCGGGCTCCTACAATGAGCAGTTCTTC; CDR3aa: CASAGSYNEQFF
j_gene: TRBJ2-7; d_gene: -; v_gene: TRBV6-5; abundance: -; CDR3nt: TGTGCCAGCAGTTCCTCGGTGTGGGACACCTACTACGAGCAGTACTTC; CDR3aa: CASSSSVWDTYYEQYF
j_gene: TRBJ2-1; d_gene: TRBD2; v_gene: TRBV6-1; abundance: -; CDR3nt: TGTGCCAGCAGTTTCGGGGGGGTTTCAGCCAATGAGCAGTTCTTC; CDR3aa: CASSFGGVSANEQFF
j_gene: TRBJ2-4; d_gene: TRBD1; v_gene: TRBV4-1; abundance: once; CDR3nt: TGCGCCAGCAGCCAACCAAGGACAGGAGCCAAAAACATTCAGTACTTC; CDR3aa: CASSQPRTGAKNIQYF
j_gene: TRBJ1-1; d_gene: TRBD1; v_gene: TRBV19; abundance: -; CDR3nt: TGTGCCAGTAGTACCGGGACAGGGGGCATGAACACTGAAGCTTTCTTT; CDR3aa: CASSTGTGGMNTEAFF
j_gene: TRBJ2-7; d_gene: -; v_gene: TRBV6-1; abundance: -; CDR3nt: TGTGCCAGCAGTGGGGGGGACAGCTCCTACGAGCAGTACTTC; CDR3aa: CASSGGDSSYEQYF
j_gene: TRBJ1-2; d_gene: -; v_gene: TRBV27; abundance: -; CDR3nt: TGTGCCAGCAGCTTCGACCACAGGGCCTCTGGCTACACCTTC; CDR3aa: CASSFDHRASGYTF
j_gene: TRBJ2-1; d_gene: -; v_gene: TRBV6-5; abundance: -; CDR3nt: TGTGCCAGCGGGGAGATTGAGCAGTTCTTC; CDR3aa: CASGEIEQFF
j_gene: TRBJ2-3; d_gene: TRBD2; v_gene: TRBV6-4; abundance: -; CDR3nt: TGTGCCAGCAGTGTGGTAGCGGGAGGCACAGATACGCAGTATTTT; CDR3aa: CASSVVAGGTDTQYF
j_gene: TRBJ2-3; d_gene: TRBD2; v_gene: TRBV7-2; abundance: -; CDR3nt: TGTGCCAGCAGCCAGCGGGGGGGAATCACAGATACGCAGTATTTT; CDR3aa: CASSQRGGITDTQYF
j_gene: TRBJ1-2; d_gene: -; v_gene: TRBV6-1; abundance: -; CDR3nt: TGTGCCAGCCAAAAGGCGAGGGACTACTATGGCTACACCTTC; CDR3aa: CASQKARDYYGYTF
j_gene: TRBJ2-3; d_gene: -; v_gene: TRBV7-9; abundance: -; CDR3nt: TGTGCCAGCAGCCCAGCGACAGGCGGCCGCACAGATACGCAGTATTTT; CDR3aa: CASSPATGGRTDTQYF
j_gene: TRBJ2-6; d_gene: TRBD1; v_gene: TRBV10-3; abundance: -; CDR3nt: TGTGCCATCACCCTGACAGGGGGTCGCTCTGGGGCCAACGTCCTGACTTTC; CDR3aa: CAITLTGGRSGANVLTF
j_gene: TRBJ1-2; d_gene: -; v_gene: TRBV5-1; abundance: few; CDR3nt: TGCGCCAGCAGCTTGAGTCCTCGGGGGGACTATGGCTACACCTTC; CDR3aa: CASSLSPRGDYGYTF
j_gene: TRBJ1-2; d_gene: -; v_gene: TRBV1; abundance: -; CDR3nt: TGCACCAGCAGCCTTTTCCAGGTAAAACCTCCCTTC; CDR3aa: CTSSLFQVKPPF
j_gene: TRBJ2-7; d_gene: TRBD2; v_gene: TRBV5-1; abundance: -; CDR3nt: TGCGCCAGCAGCTTGGGGGGGGGCGAGCAGTACTTC; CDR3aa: CASSLGGGEQYF
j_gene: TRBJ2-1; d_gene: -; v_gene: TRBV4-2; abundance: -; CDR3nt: TGTGCCAGCAGCCGGGACTTCCGGCAGTTCTTC; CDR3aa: CASSRDFRQFF
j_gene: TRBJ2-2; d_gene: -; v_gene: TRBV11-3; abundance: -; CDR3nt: TGTGCCAGCAGCTCTTCCACCGGGGAGCTGTTTTTT; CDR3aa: CASSSSTGELFF
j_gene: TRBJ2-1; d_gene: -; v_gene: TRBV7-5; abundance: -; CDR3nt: TGTGCCAGAAGCTTCTTACGGACTAGCGGGAGTTATGAGCAGTTCTTC; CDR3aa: CARSFLRTSGSYEQFF
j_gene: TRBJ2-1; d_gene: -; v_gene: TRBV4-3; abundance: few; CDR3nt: TGCGCCAGCAGCCAAGATTTACGACGGACAAGCTCCTACAATGAGCAGTTCTTC; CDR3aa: CASSQDLRRTSSYNEQFF
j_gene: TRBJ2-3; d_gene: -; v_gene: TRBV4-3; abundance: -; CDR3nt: TGCGCCAGCAGCCAAGATCGTGCGGGCACAGATACGCAGTATTTT; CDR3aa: CASSQDRAGTDTQYF
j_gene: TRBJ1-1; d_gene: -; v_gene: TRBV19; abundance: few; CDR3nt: TGTGCCAGGTCGGGAGAAGCTTTCTTT; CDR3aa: CARSGEAFF
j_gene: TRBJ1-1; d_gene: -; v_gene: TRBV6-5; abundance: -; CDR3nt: TGTGCCAGCAGAACGGCGCGGGGGCAAGCTTTCTTT; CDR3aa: CASRTARGQAFF
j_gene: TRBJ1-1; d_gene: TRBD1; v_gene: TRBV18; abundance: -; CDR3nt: TGTGCCAGCTCGGGACAGGGGAGAGTAATGAACACTGAAGCTTTCTTT; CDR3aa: CASSGQGRVMNTEAFF
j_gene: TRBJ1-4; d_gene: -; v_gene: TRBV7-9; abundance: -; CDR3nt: TGTGCCAGCAGCTTTACAGAGATTCATGAAAAACTGTTTTTT; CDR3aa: CASSFTEIHEKLFF
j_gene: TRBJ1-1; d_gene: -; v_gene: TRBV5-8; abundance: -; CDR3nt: TGTGCCAGCAGCGTCGCCAGGAATCAACGGCCCGAAGCTTTCTTT; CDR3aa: CASSVARNQRPEAFF
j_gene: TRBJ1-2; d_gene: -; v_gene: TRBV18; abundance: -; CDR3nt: TGTGCCAGCTCACCAGGGGCAGGGGACGGCTATGGCTACACCTTC; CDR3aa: CASSPGAGDGYGYTF
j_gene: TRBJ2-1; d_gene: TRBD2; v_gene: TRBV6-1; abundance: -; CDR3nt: TGTGCCAGCAGTGAAGGTTCGCTAGCGGGAAGTGGTAATGAGCAGTTCTTC; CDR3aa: CASSEGSLAGSGNEQFF
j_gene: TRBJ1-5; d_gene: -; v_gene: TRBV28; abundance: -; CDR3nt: TGTGCCAGCAGTTTATCAGGGGAAGGGCAGCCCCAGCATTTT; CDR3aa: CASSLSGEGQPQHF
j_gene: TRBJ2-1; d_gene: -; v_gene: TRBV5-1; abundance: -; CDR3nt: TGCGCCAGCAGCCTCTCCTACAATGAGCAGTTCTTC; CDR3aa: CASSLSYNEQFF
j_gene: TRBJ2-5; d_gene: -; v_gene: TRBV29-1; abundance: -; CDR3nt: TGCAGCGCTGGGACTCTGCTCGGAGGGCCCGGAGAGACCCAGTACTTC; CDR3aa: CSAGTLLGGPGETQYF
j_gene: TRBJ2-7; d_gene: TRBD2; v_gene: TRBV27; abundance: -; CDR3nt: TGTGCCAGCAGCCCCCAGGTAGCGGGGACCTACGAGCAGTACTTC; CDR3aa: CASSPQVAGTYEQYF
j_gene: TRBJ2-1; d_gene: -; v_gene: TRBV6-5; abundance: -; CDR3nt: TGTGCCAGCAGGGCCCCAAGGGGGGGTAATGAGCAGTTCTTC; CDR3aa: CASRAPRGGNEQFF
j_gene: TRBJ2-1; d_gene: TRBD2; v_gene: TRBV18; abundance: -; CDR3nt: TGTGCCAGCTCACGGCTCTATAGCGGGGCCCACAATGAGCAGTTCTTC; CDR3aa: CASSRLYSGAHNEQFF
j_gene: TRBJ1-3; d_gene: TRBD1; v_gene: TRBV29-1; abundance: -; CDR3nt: TGCAGCGTTGAAGTCACAGGGGGATCTGGAAACACCATATATTTT; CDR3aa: CSVEVTGGSGNTIYF
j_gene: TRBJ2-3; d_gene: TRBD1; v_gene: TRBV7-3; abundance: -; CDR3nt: TGTGCCAGCAGACAGGGGATAAGGGTCACAGATACGCAGTATTTT; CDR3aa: CASRQGIRVTDTQYF
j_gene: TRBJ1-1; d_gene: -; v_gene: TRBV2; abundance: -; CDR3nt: TGTGCCAGCAGTGTTCGTAGCGAAGCTTTCTTT; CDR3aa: CASSVRSEAFF
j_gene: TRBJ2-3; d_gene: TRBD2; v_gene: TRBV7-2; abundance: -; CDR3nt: TGTGCCAGCAGCTTAGGACTAGCGGGGCTCACAGATACGCAGTATTTT; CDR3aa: CASSLGLAGLTDTQYF
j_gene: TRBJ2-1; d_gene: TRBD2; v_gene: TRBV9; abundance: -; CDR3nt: TGTGCCAGCAGCGTAGTAGCGGGGAGCTCCTACAATGAGCAGTTCTTC; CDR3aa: CASSVVAGSSYNEQFF
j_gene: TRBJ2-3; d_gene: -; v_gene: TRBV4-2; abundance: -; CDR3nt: TGTGCCAGCAGCCCAAACCAAGGAGCGGGCACAGATACGCAGTATTTT; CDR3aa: CASSPNQGAGTDTQYF
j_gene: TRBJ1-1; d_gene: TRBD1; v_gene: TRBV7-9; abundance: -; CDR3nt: TGTGCCAGCAGCCCGCCGGGACAGGTGAACACTGAAGCTTTCTTT; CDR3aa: CASSPPGQVNTEAFF
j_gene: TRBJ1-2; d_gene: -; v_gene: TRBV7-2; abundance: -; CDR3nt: TGTGCCAGCAGCTTAATTCTCCCAGGGTTGGGCTACACCTTC; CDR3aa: CASSLILPGLGYTF
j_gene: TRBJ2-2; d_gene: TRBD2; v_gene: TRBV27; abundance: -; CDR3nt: TGTGCCAGCACTCTAGCGGGAGGGCCAGGCGGGGAGCTGTTTTTT; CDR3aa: CASTLAGGPGGELFF
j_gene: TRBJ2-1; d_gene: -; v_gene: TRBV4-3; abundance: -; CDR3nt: TGCGCCAGCAGGACCTCGAGGTTTGCGCGGAATGAGCAGTTCTTC; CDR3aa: CASRTSRFARNEQFF
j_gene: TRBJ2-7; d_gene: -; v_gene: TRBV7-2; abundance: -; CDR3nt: TGTGCCAGCAGCTTAGAGATGGCCTCCTACGAGCAGTACTTC; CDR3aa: CASSLEMASYEQYF